This T cell receptor beta chain was identified in a study of blood T cell repertoires in COVID-19. Clones were sequenced by immunoSEQ multiplex PCR, and TCRdb holds only the in-frame ones, with some missing. The table records some 39,000 clones, roughly three quarters of them present only once. Germline V gene lookup returns CDR1 SGHTA and CDR2 FQGNSA. Trimming removed 2 bases from V and 2 bases from J; junction bases left unmatched: 1. This CDR3 spans 15 amino acids. The receptor was derived from a man older than 75 with acute or convalescent COVID-19. The sample comprised peripheral blood. The rearrangement uses TRBV7-2 and TRBJ2-7; 12 bases are shared with TRBD2. The CDR3 spells CASSLRTSGTYEQYF. CDR3 bases: TGTGCCAGCAGCTTAAGGACTAGCGGGACCTACGAGCAGTACTTC. Based on the CDR3 plus reference TRBV7-2 and TRBJ2-7, the full variable domain is GAGVSQSPSNKVTEKGKDVELRCDPISGHTALYWYRQSLGQGLEFLIYFQGNSAPDKSGLPSDRFSAERTGGSVSTLTIQRTQQEDSAVYLCASSLRTSGTYEQYFGPGTRLTVT.